The 10 T cell receptor beta chains below all came from one sample that was sequenced in a study of beta chain features in type 1 diabetes. Expressed TCRB transcripts were sequenced because the entire RNA isolate underwent reverse transcription. The assay was immunoSEQ multiplex PCR, and TCRdb's table has in-frame clones only and misses some. The sample has about 470,000 clones; approximately 30% are singletons. Sequenced input: naive CD4+ T cells from blood. The receptors derive from a man aged 18 to 35 in good health.

This clone occurred a few times. This chain uses TRBV2 with TRBJ2-3; D call uncertain. The ends were cut back, 3 bases at V and 0 bases at J, with 13 bases in the middle. Germline CDR1 is SNHLY and CDR2 is FYNNEI. The CDR3 has 16 amino acids. CDR3 residues: CASSDSRTASTDTQYF. CDR3 sequence (DNA): TGTGCCAGCAGTGATAGCAGGACCGCTAGCACAGATACGCAGTATTTT.

This clone was observed a few times. V gene TRBV7-2 combines with J gene TRBJ1-4; D not resolved. Germline V gives CDR1 SGHTA, CDR2 FQGNSA. CDR3 length: 15 amino acids. V lost 5 bases and J lost 0, with 10 bases in between. CDR3 coding DNA: TGTGCCAGCAGCGTAGTAGGAGCAACTAATGAAAAACTGTTTTTT. Its protein product is CASSVVGATNEKLFF.

V and J are TRBV14 and TRBJ2-7; a possible D gene is TRBD2 (5 bases). Deletions cut 0 bases from V and 4 bases from J, with 7 bases between. Germline assignment: CDR1 SGHDN and CDR2 FVKESK. The CDR3 extends over 13 amino acids. The CDR3 is CASSQDPGYEQYF. DNA of the CDR3: TGTGCCAGCAGCCAAGATCCGGGGTACGAGCAGTACTTC.

The V call is TRBV19, the J call TRBJ1-2, with 9 positions matching TRBD1. The trim removed 6 bases at V and 6 bases at J, leaving 8 bases unmatched. The CDR3 spans 14 residues. In germline, CDR1 is LNHDA, CDR2 SQIVND (reference sequence). The CDR3 nucleotides read TGTGCCAGTAGGATGAACCGGGACAGGGATGGCTACACCTTC. Amino acid sequence: CASRMNRDRDGYTF.

The chain combines TRBV4-3 with TRBJ2-1; weak D call: TRBD2 (6 bases). Germline V CDR1 and CDR2: LGHNA, YSLEER. This CDR3 is 13 amino acids long. Trimming removed 0 bases at V and 8 bases at J, with 8 bases between. DNA of the CDR3: TGCGCCAGCAGCCAAGAATGGGGGGATGAGCAGTTCTTC. Its protein is CASSQEWGDEQFF.

V usage is TRBV29-1 and J usage is TRBJ2-5; the D is unclear. V was trimmed by 0 bases and J by 2 bases, leaving 16 bases between them. CDR1 and CDR2 (germline): SQVTM, ANQGSEA. CDR3 length: 16 amino acids. CDR3 in amino acids: CSVEDDGKRNQETQYF. As DNA, the CDR3 is TGCAGCGTTGAAGATGATGGCAAACGGAATCAAGAGACCCAGTACTTC. Using reference TRBV29-1 and TRBJ2-5 for the parts outside the CDR3, the full variable domain is SAVISQKPSRDICQRGTSLTIQCQVDSQVTMMFWYRQQPGQSLTLIATANQGSEATYESGFVIDKFPISRPNLTFSTLTVSNMSPEDSSIYLCSVEDDGKRNQETQYFGPGTRLLVL.

This clone occurred a few times. The CDR3 reads CASSLVALYNEQFF. The DNA for the CDR3 is TGTGCCAGCAGCTTGGTGGCACTATACAATGAGCAGTTCTTC. The V gene is TRBV7-2, the J gene TRBJ2-1, with D unresolved. Per the germline V gene, CDR1 is SGHTA and CDR2 is FQGNSA. Trimming stripped 3 bases from V and 4 bases from J, with 10 bases between. This CDR3 contains 14 residues.

V usage is TRBV14 and J usage is TRBJ2-7; 7 bases line up with TRBD2. This CDR3 region has 16 residues. CDR1 is SGHDN, CDR2 FVKESK, per germline. V lost 2 bases and J lost 7; bases outside the gene matches: 14. The CDR3 DNA follows: TGTGCCAGCAGCCAACCGCTAGCGCGGGGGATGGGGGAGCAGTACTTC. Translation gives CASSQPLARGMGEQYF.

CDR3 region: CASSLGLAGAGNEQFF. The CDR3 DNA is TGTGCCAGCAGCTTAGGACTAGCGGGAGCTGGGAATGAGCAGTTCTTC. The rearrangement links TRBV7-6 to TRBJ2-1; TRBD2 agrees at 12 bases. The CDR3 runs to 16 residues. The V gene's germline CDR1 is SGHVS and CDR2 FNYEAQ. V trimming: 1 base; J trimming: 7 bases; junction bases outside the gene matches: 5.

This clone was counted between two and nine times. The chain is built from TRBV30 and TRBJ2-5; D is ambiguous. V lost 3 bases and J 7 bases, leaving 18 bases between the germline ends. Germline values: CDR1 GTSNPN, CDR2 SVGIG (reference sequence). The CDR3 has 14 residues. The CDR3 spells CAWSPFGRRVTQYF. As DNA, the CDR3 is TGTGCCTGGAGCCCTTTCGGGCGTAGGGTGACCCAGTACTTC.